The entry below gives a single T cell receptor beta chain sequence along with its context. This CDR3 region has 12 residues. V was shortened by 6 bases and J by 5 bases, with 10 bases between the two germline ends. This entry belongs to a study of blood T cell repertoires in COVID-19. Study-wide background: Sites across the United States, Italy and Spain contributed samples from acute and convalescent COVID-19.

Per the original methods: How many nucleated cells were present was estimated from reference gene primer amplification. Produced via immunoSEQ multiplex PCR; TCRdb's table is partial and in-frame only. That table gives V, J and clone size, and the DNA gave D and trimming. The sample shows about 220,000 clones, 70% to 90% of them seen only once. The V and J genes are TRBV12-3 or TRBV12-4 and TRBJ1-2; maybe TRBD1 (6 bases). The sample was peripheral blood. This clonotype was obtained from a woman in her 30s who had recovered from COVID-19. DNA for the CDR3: TGTGCCAGCAGGGACAGCTCATATGGCTACACCTTC. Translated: CASRDSSYGYTF.